The next 5 T cell receptor beta chains were all read from a single sample in a study of identical twins. TCRdb analysed the 5' RACE reads with MiXCR anew, one entry per CDR3 protein. The sample contains fewer than 450,000 distinct CDR3 sequences, about 10% of which appear only once. Sequencing used naive T cells sorted from blood. The receptors here all came from a woman aged 50 to 60 in good health.

The chain joins TRBV4-1 to TRBJ2-7, with TRBD1 matching over 9 bases. The CDR3 totals 20 residues. CDR1 is MGHRA, CDR2 YSYEKL, per germline. The V segment lost 0 bases and the J segment 5 bases; nucleotides outside the gene matches: 20. The CDR3 bases are TGCGCCAGCAGCCAAGATGAGGGGGCCGGGATCTGGACAGGGGACCACGAGCAGTACGTC. This translates into CASSQDEGAGIWTGDHEQYV.

This clonotype was counted at least ten times. The rearrangement uses TRBV5-1 and TRBJ2-7; the D is unclear. The CDR3 is made up of 17 amino acids. Germline-derived CDR1 and CDR2 are SGHRS and YFSETQ. Between the trimmed V and J ends, which lost 0 bases and 2 bases, there was a span of 18 bases. In DNA, the CDR3 is TGCGCCAGCAGCTTGGAGGCAGCCATTCCTGCAACCTACGAGCAGTACTTC. It encodes CASSLEAAIPATYEQYF.

This clonotype has ten or more counts. The J gene is TRBJ1-5, the V gene TRBV12-3 or TRBV12-4, with D tentatively TRBD1 (5 bases). Trimming shortened V by 3 bases and J by 5 bases, and 11 bases separated the two germline ends. The CDR3 loop spans 14 amino acids. CDR3 loop: CASSFSGSYQPQHF. The CDR3, as DNA: TGTGCCAGCAGTTTCTCAGGGTCTTATCAGCCCCAGCATTTT.

The chain couples TRBV7-2 to TRBJ1-6, with D maybe TRBD1 (5 bases). The V end lost 1 base, the J end lost 9 bases, and 13 bases lay between the germline ends. Germline V gives CDR1 SGHTA, CDR2 FQGNSA. The CDR3 loop spans 15 amino acids. The CDR3 nucleotides read TGTGCCAGCAGCTTAGGTTCAGGGCTGGGTTCACCCCTCCACTTT. As protein: CASSLGSGLGSPLHF.

This clonotype was detected ten times or more. The chain couples TRBV27 to TRBJ2-1; 13 bases are a match to TRBD2. Per germline, CDR1 MNHEY and CDR2 SMNVEV (reference sequence). The length of the CDR3 is 19 residues. J gave up 0 bases and V 8 bases, and 13 bases lay outside the gene matches. The CDR3 loop reads CASPKGLAGAASSYNEQFF. CDR3 DNA sequence: TGTGCCAGCCCCAAAGGACTAGCGGGAGCCGCTAGCTCCTACAATGAGCAGTTCTTC.